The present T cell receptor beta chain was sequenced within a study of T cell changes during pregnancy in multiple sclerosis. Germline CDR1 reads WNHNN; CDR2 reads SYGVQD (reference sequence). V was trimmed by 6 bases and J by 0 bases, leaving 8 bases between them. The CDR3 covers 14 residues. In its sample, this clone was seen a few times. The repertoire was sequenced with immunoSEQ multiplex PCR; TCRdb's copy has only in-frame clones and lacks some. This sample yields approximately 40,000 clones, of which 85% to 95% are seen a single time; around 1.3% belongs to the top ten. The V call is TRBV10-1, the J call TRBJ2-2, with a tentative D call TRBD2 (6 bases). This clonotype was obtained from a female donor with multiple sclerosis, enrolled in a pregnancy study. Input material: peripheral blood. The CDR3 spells CASRGGPNTGELFF. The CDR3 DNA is TGCGCCAGCAGAGGAGGGCCGAACACCGGGGAGCTGTTTTTT.